These 24 T cell receptor beta chains were sequenced from one sample in a study of cytomegalovirus exposure and HLA in healthy donors. With 60 Vbeta and 13 Jbeta primers, the PCR was carried out. Here immunoSEQ multiplex PCR was the method, and the copy in TCRdb shows in-frame clones only, minus some. The data contain 90,000 or so clones, 70% to 75% of them singletons. What was sequenced was PBMCs. The receptors derive from a man aged 55 to 70 in good health and CMV-seronegative.

This chain connects TRBV19 to TRBJ2-3, with 11 bases identical to TRBD2. Looked up from germline, CDR1 is LNHDA and CDR2 is SQIVND (reference sequence). This CDR3 has 14 amino acids. The ends lost 5 bases at V and 6 bases at J; junction bases unmatched: 4. CDR3 coding DNA: TGTGCCAGTAGTCTAGCGGGGGGCTCTGATACGCAGTATTTT. Amino acid sequence: CASSLAGGSDTQYF.

The rearrangement links TRBV5-1 to TRBJ2-7; D gene unclear. V gave up 0 bases and J gave up 1 base, with 11 bases separating them. This CDR3 has 15 residues. In germline, CDR1 is SGHRS, CDR2 YFSETQ. As DNA, the CDR3 is TGCGCCAGCAGCTTGGTTTCAGTGAATTCCTACGAGCAGTACTTC. This sequence encodes CASSLVSVNSYEQYF.

The CDR3 loop reads CASSPNQGQETQYF. CDR3 coding DNA: TGTGCCAGCAGCCCGAACCAGGGCCAAGAGACCCAGTACTTC. The chain recombines TRBV7-3 with TRBJ2-5; TRBD1 is a possible D gene (5 bases). The V and J ends lost 5 bases and 1 base respectively, with 11 bases between them. This CDR3 contains 14 residues. In germline, CDR1 is SGHTA, CDR2 FQGTGA. Supplemented by reference TRBV7-3 and TRBJ2-5, the full variable domain reads GAGVSQTPSNKVTEKGKYVELRCDPISGHTALYWYRQSLGQGPEFLIYFQGTGAADDSGLPNDRFFAVRPEGSVSTLKIQRTERGDSAVYLCASSPNQGQETQYFGPGTRLLVL.

The rearrangement joins TRBV11-3 to TRBJ2-7, with unresolved D. This CDR3 has 14 amino acids. Germline CDR1 and CDR2: SGHNT and YENEEA. V was trimmed by 0 bases and J by 2 bases, leaving 8 bases between them. The CDR3 DNA reads as TGTGCCAGCAGCTTAGACCTCCTACCCTACGAGCAGTACTTC. This sequence encodes CASSLDLLPYEQYF.

In this sample, this clone turned up a few times. V and J are TRBV5-1 and TRBJ1-1; TRBD1 agrees at 9 bases. CDR3 length equals 16 residues. With 2 bases clipped from V and 6 bases from J, the junction kept 11 bases outside the gene matches. Germline V CDR1 and CDR2: SGHRS, YFSETQ. CDR3: CASSLPQQGAASEAFF. The CDR3 nucleotides read TGCGCCAGCAGCTTACCCCAACAGGGGGCGGCATCTGAAGCTTTCTTT.

This chain connects TRBV7-8 to TRBJ1-1, with D tentatively TRBD1 (5 bases). There are 14 residues in the CDR3. V shed 5 bases and J shed 6 bases, with 16 bases lying between them. CDR1 is SGHVS, CDR2 FQNEAQ, per germline. CDR3 in DNA: TGTGCCAGCAGCCTCGCTCGGGGGTTCGCTGAAGCTTTCTTT. It specifies CASSLARGFAEAFF.

The CDR3 bases are TGTGCCAGCAGCCAAGCTTGGGCAGGGATGCAAGATACGCAGTATTTT. Encoded protein: CASSQAWAGMQDTQYF. The chain employs TRBV14 and TRBJ2-3, with D maybe TRBD1 (5 bases). The CDR3 extends over 16 amino acids. Deletions cut 1 base from V and 5 bases from J, with 16 bases between. Germline V gives CDR1 SGHDN, CDR2 FVKESK.

V is TRBV20-1 and J is TRBJ2-7; D gene ambiguous. Trimming removed 5 bases at V and 4 bases at J, with 9 bases between. Germline V gives CDR1 DFQATT, CDR2 SNEGSKA (reference sequence). This CDR3 spans 11 amino acids. The DNA of the CDR3 is TGCAGTGCTCGGCAGGAATACGAGCAGTACTTC. Its translation: CSARQEYEQYF.

This clone has a single count. The V and J genes are TRBV15 and TRBJ2-5, with D possibly TRBD1 on 6 matching bases. Trimming stripped 0 bases from V and 7 bases from J, with 9 bases between. The CDR3 runs 13 residues. Germline V gives CDR1 LNHNV, CDR2 YYDKDF (reference sequence). CDR3 sequence reads: CATSRDQGTTQYF. The CDR3 coding sequence is TGTGCCACCAGCAGAGATCAGGGGACGACCCAGTACTTC.

This clone was seen a handful of times. In DNA, the CDR3 is TGTGCCAGCAGTTACTCGAGTAGCGGAGGAGAAAAACTGTTTTTT. Translated: CASSYSSSGGEKLFF. The chain links TRBV6-5 to TRBJ1-4; D gene ambiguous. This CDR3 spans 15 amino acids. Germline V gene sequence: CDR1 MNHEY, CDR2 SVGAGI. Deletions cut 0 bases from V and 8 bases from J, with 13 bases between.

The rearrangement uses TRBV18 and TRBJ2-2; D might be TRBD1 (6 bases). The ends were cut back, 3 bases at V and 5 bases at J, with 10 bases in the middle. Germline CDR1 and CDR2: KGHSH and LQKENI. This CDR3 comprises 14 residues. The CDR3 is CASSPSRGTGELFF. The CDR3 DNA is TGTGCCAGCTCACCTTCAAGGGGGACCGGGGAGCTGTTTTTT.

In nucleotides, the CDR3 is TGTGCCACCAGCAGAGATGGAGCGACAGGCGCCCCCCTCGAGCAGTACTTC. Translating gives CATSRDGATGAPLEQYF. The V gene is TRBV15, the J gene TRBJ2-7; tentatively, D is TRBD1 (6 bases). Trimming pared 0 bases from V and 6 bases from J, leaving 21 bases between. CDR1 is LNHNV, CDR2 YYDKDF, per germline (reference sequence). The CDR3 length is 17 residues.

This clone appeared a few times. The V call is TRBV2, the J call TRBJ1-1; 7 nucleotides line up with TRBD1. Trimming at V came to 4 bases and at J to 1 base, leaving 3 bases not matched to a gene. Per the germline V gene, CDR1 is SNHLY and CDR2 is FYNNEI. The CDR3 contains 14 residues. The CDR3 loop reads CASSGYRGNTEAFF. DNA of the CDR3: TGTGCCAGCAGTGGATACAGGGGGAACACTGAAGCTTTCTTT.

In its sample, this clone was seen once. This rearrangement joins TRBV10-3 to TRBJ2-3, with D possibly being TRBD2 (5 bases). Per germline, CDR1 ENHRY and CDR2 SYGVKD. CDR3 size: 13 residues. Trimming pared 5 bases from V and 4 bases from J, leaving 10 bases between. The CDR3 protein is CAISREHADTQYF. DNA of the CDR3: TGTGCCATCAGTCGGGAACACGCAGATACGCAGTATTTT.

The rearrangement links TRBV30 to TRBJ1-2; TRBD1 might be the D (6 bases). The germline CDR1 and CDR2 sequences are GTSNPN and SVGIG (reference sequence). V lost 0 bases to trimming and J lost 7 bases, with 12 bases between them. The CDR3 runs 13 residues. This chain's CDR3 is CAWSVNRVTGYTF. CDR3 coding DNA: TGTGCCTGGAGTGTGAACAGGGTGACTGGCTACACCTTC.

By its share, this clone is medium-sized (0.01 to 0.1%). The chain recombines TRBV10-3 with TRBJ1-1, with TRBD1 as a possible D gene (6 bases). Germline CDR1 and CDR2: ENHRY and SYGVKD. The CDR3 extends over 13 amino acids. Trimming pared 4 bases from V and 3 bases from J, leaving 9 bases between. The CDR3 spells CAISVRGDTEAFF. For the CDR3, the DNA is TGTGCCATCAGTGTCAGGGGAGACACTGAAGCTTTCTTT.

The V gene is TRBV5-1, the J gene TRBJ2-2, with D unclear. This CDR3 comprises 13 residues. CDR1 is SGHRS, CDR2 YFSETQ, per germline. With 1 base removed from V and 6 bases from J, the gap between germline ends came to 7 bases. The CDR3 DNA follows: TGCGCCAGCAGCTTGCCCATTTCCGGGGAGCTGTTTTTT. Translating it yields CASSLPISGELFF.

The gene calls are TRBV30 and TRBJ2-3; D may be TRBD1 (5 bases). The CDR3 is made up of 15 amino acids. V lost 0 bases, J lost 6 bases, and 16 bases lay in between. Germline loops: CDR1 GTSNPN, CDR2 SVGIG (reference sequence). The CDR3 DNA follows: TGTGCCTGGAGTGTCCCCGGACACGCTCTGGATACGCAGTATTTT. Encoded protein: CAWSVPGHALDTQYF.

This clone was counted between two and nine times. The J gene is TRBJ1-4, the V gene TRBV29-1; TRBD1 matches at 9 bases. V was clipped by 6 bases and J by 8 bases; unmatched bases: 7. Germline CDR1 reads SQVTM; CDR2 reads ANQGSEA. The CDR3 contains 13 residues. The CDR3 reads CSVAGTGFEKLFF. In nucleotides, the CDR3 is TGCAGCGTAGCGGGGACAGGGTTCGAAAAACTGTTTTTT.

The chain carries TRBV30 and TRBJ1-1; D is uncertain. Per the germline V gene, CDR1 is GTSNPN and CDR2 is SVGIG (reference sequence). The germline V and J ends were trimmed by 5 bases and 11 bases, with 18 bases remaining between them. CDR3 length equals 12 residues. CDR3 sequence: CAWELAGSQAFF. In nucleotides, the CDR3 is TGTGCCTGGGAGTTGGCAGGTTCGCAGGCTTTCTTT.

Turning to this clone: An end of the junction does not agree with germline; a read error may underlie this. This chain uses TRBV7-7 with TRBJ2-3; 8 bases fit TRBD2. The CDR3 sequence is 15 residues long. CDR1 and CDR2 from the germline V gene are SSHAT and FNYEAQ (reference sequence). The CDR3 here is CASSFGAGGTDTQYF. The DNA for the CDR3 is TGTGCTAGCAGCTTCGGAGCGGGGGGCACAGATACGCAGTATTTT.

The genes are TRBV6-1 and TRBJ1-4; D gene unclear. CDR3 length equals 14 residues. Germline CDR1 and CDR2: MNHNS and SASEGT. V lost 1 base and J 4 bases, leaving 7 bases between the germline ends. This CDR3 reads CASSEGSFNEKLFF. CDR3 bases: TGTGCCAGCAGTGAAGGCAGTTTTAATGAAAAACTGTTTTTT.

Regarding this clone: Mismatch with germline at one junction end may stem from a read error. V gene TRBV9 combines with J gene TRBJ2-1, with 9 bases matching TRBD2. There are 14 residues in the CDR3. Looked up from germline, CDR1 is SGDLS and CDR2 is YYNGEE. The DNA of the CDR3 is TGTGCCAGCAGCCTGCTAGGACTAGCGTCAGAGATGGTCTTC. Protein sequence: CASSLLGLASEMVF.

Worth noting for this clone: The junction does not match germline at one end; this may be a read error. This chain connects TRBV7-8 to TRBJ2-5; 7 bases align to TRBD1. Germline CDR1 and CDR2: SGHVS and FQNEAQ. The CDR3 is 16 amino acids. The CDR3 loop is CASSSFGTAYQGTQYF. CDR3 in DNA: TGTGCCAGCAGCTCCTTCGGGACAGCGTACCAAGGGACCCAGTACTTC.